This TCR beta chain was observed in a study of blood T cell repertoires in COVID-19. Overall study context: The cDNA or gDNA used as material had been derived from T cells, B-cell-depleted T cells, or PBMCs.

The CDR3 spans 13 residues. Per germline, CDR1 MNHEY and CDR2 SVGAGI. The V end was cut by 5 bases, the J end by 6 bases, with 12 bases between. Generated by immunoSEQ multiplex PCR, the TCRdb table keeps only in-frame clones and is missing some. The sample contains roughly 130,000 clones, about four fifths of which appear only once. The rearrangement uses TRBV6-5 and TRBJ2-3; D is perhaps TRBD2 (7 bases). The receptor was isolated from a woman between 65 and 79 years old with COVID-19, enrolled during active disease. Input material: peripheral blood. CDR3 loop: CASSRGGRDTQYF. In DNA form, the CDR3 reads TGTGCCAGCAGTAGGGGGGGCCGGGATACGCAGTATTTT.